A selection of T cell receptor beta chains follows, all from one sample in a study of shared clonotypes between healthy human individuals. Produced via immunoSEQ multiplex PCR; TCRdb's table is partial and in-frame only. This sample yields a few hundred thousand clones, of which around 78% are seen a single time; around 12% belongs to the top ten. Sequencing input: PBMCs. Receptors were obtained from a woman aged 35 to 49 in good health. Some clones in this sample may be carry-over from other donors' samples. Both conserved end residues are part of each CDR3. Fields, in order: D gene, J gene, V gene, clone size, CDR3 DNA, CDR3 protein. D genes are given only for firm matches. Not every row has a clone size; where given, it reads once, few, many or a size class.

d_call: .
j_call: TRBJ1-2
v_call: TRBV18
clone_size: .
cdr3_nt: TGTGCCAGCTCACCAAGCTTCTTGCCTTATGGCTACACCTTC
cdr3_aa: CASSPSFLPYGYTF

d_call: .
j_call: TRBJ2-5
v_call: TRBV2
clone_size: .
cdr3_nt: TGTGCCAGCGGAGAACATAAAGAGACCCAGTACTTC
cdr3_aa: CASGEHKETQYF

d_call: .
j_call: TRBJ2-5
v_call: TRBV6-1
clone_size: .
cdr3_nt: TGTGCCAGCATTCTCGACCACCTACAAGAGACCCAGTACTTC
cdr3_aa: CASILDHLQETQYF

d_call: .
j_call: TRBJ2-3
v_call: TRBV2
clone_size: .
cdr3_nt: TGTGCCAGCAGTGAGAGACCTGCTAGCACAGATACGCAGTATTTT
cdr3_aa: CASSERPASTDTQYF

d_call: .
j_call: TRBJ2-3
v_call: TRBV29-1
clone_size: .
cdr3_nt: TGCAGCGTTTGGACGTACACAGATACGCAGTATTTT
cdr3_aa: CSVWTYTDTQYF

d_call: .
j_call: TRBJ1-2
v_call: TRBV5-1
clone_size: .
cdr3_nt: TGCGCCAGCAGCCCGGCTCCGGGACGGCCCTATGGCTACACCTTC
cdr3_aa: CASSPAPGRPYGYTF

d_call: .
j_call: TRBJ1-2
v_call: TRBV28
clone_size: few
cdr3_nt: TGTGCCAGCCACAGCTATGGCTACACCTTC
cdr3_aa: CASHSYGYTF

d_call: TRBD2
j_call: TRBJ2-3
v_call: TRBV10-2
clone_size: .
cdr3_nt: TGCGCCAGCAGCATAGCGGGAGGTTTAGTAGATACGCAGTATTTT
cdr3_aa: CASSIAGGLVDTQYF

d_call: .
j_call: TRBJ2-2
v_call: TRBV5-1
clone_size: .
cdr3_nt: TGCGCCAGCAGCGCGGCCCCAAACACCGGGGAGCTGTTTTTT
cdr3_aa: CASSAAPNTGELFF

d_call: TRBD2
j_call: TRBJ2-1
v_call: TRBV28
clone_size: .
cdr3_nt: TGTGCCAGCAGTTTAGGGGGGCTAGCGGGAGTGGTAGAGCAGTTCTTC
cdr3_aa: CASSLGGLAGVVEQFF

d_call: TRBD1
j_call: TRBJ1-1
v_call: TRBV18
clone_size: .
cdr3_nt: TGTGCCAGCTCTCTCAGGACAGGGGGATTAAACACTGAAGCTTTCTTT
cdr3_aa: CASSLRTGGLNTEAFF

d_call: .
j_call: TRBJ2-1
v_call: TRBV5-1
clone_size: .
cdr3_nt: TGCGCCAGCAAAGGGGAGCGGAGGGACAATGAGCAGTTCTTC
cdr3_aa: CASKGERRDNEQFF

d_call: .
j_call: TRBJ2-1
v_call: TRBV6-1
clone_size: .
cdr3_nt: TGTGCCAGCAGTGAAGTCCCCCCTTACAATGAGCAGTTCTTC
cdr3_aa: CASSEVPPYNEQFF

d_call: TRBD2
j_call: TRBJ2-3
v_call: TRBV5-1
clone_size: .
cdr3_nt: TGCGCCAGCAGCTCTAGCGGGAGTCAAACAGATACGCAGTATTTT
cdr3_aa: CASSSSGSQTDTQYF

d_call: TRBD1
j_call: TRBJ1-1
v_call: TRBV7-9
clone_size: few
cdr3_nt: TGTGCCAGCAGTCCGGGACAGGTTAACACTGAAGCTTTCTTT
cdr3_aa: CASSPGQVNTEAFF

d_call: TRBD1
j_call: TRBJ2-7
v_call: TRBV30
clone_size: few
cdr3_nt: TGTGCCTGGGGCCCAGGGGGCGACGAGCAGTACTTC
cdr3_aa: CAWGPGGDEQYF

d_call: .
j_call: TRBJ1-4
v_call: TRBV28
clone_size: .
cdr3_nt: TGTGCCAGCATCGACCATGGGGCAGGGATCGCTAATGAAAAACTGTTTTTT
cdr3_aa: CASIDHGAGIANEKLFF

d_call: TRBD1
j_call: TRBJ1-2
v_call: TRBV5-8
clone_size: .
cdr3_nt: TGTGCCAGCAGCTTGGGACAGGGCTTTGGCTATGGCTACACCTTC
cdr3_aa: CASSLGQGFGYGYTF

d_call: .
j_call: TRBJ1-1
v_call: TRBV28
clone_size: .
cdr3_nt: TGTGCCACTTCGGACAGTCCGAACACTGAAGCTTTCTTT
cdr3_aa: CATSDSPNTEAFF

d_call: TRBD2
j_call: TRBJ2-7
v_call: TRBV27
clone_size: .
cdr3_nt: TGTGCCAGCACTCCCTCGGGACTAGCGGGCGAGCAGTACTTC
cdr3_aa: CASTPSGLAGEQYF

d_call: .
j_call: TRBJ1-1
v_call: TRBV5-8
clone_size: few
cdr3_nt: TGTGCCAGCAGCCGGCGGGGGGGATCGGGCACTGAAGCTTTCTTT
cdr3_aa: CASSRRGGSGTEAFF

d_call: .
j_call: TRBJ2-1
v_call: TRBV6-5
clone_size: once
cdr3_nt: TGTGCCAGCAGTTTGGCAGGGAATAGCGATGAGCAGTTCTTC
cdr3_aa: CASSLAGNSDEQFF

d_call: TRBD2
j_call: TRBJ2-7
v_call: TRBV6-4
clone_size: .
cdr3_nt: TGTGCCAGCAGTGAGGCCGGGACTAGCTCCGACGAGCAGTACTTC
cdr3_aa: CASSEAGTSSDEQYF

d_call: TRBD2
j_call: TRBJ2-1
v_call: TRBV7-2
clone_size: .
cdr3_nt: TGTGCCAGCAGGTTCAGACTAGCGGGCCCGTACAATGAGCAGTTCTTC
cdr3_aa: CASRFRLAGPYNEQFF

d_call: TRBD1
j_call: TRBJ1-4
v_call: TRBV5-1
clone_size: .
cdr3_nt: TGCGCCAGCAGCGGCGGGACAGCCGCCGCAACTAATGAAAAACTGTTTTTT
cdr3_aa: CASSGGTAAATNEKLFF

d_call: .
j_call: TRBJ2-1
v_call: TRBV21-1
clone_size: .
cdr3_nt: TGTGCCAGCAGCAAAAACCCCGGACGCAACCATAATGAGCAGTTCTTC
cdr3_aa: CASSKNPGRNHNEQFF

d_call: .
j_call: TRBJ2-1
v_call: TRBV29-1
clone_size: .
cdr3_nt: TGCAGCGCTGAACGACTAAATGAGCAGTTCTTC
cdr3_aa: CSAERLNEQFF

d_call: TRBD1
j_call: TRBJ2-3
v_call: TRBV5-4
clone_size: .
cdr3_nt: TGTGCCAGCCACCGGGACAGAAACACAGATACGCAGTATTTT
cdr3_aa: CASHRDRNTDTQYF

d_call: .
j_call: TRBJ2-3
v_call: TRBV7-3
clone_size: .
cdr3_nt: TGTGCCAGCAGCCCTCGCCACACAGATACGCAGTATTTT
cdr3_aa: CASSPRHTDTQYF

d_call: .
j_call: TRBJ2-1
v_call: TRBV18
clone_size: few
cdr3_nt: TGTGCCAGCTCGAGGCTGTCCTCCAATGAGCAGTTCTTC
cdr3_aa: CASSRLSSNEQFF

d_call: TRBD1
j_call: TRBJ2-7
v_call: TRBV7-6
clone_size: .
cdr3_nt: TGTGCCAGCAGCTTAGGGACAGGACACTACGAGCAGTACTTC
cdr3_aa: CASSLGTGHYEQYF

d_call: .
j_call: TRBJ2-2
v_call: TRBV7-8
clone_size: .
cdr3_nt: TGTGCCAGCAGCCCCCTGACGGTAAACACCGGGGAGCTGTTTTTT
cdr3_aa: CASSPLTVNTGELFF

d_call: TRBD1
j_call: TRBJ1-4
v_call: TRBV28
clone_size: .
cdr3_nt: TGTGCCAGCATCTTCTTCGAGGACAGGGGGCGGGTTGAAAAACTGTTTTTT
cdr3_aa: CASIFFEDRGRVEKLFF

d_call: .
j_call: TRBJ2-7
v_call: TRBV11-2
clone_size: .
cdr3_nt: TGTGCCAGCAGCTTAGCGGGATCCGAACCTCGGGAGCAGTACTTC
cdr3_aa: CASSLAGSEPREQYF

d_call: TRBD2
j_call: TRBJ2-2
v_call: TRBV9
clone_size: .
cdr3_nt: TGTGCCAGCAGCGTAGACGGCGGGAGCCCCGGGGAGCTGTTTTTT
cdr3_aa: CASSVDGGSPGELFF

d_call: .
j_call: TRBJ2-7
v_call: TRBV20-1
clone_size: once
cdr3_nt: TGCGGGGCCAGCTACGCCGAGCAGTACTTC
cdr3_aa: CGASYAEQYF

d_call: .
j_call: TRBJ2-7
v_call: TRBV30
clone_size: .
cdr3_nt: TGTGCCTGGAGTGATGGAGGGGCCTCCTACGAGCAGTACTTC
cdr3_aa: CAWSDGGASYEQYF